The present entry profiles one T cell receptor (beta chain) with its context. Its antigen is unidentified. Method: immunoSEQ multiplex PCR; TCRdb's copy keeps in-frame clones and lacks some. The sample gives 110,000 or so clones, around 87% of which show up once; about 4.5% is in the top ten. These data originate in a study of T cell responses to AZD1222 COVID-19 vaccine. Whole-study findings and limits: Spike as a whole was targeted by vaccine-associated CD4 TCRs, dominant at 160-218 and 743-854. Donors were chiefly white British, with a greater number of females, and clonal diversity was perhaps underestimated.

In germline, CDR1 is SGHNT, CDR2 YYREEE (reference sequence). With V trimmed by 2 bases and J by 0 bases, 3 bases remained unmatched. The CDR3 covers 15 residues. The receptor was isolated from an adult who received the AZD1222 COVID-19 vaccine. This chain connects TRBV5-4 to TRBJ2-3, with 7 bases lining up with TRBD2. The source material was peripheral blood, sampled 28 days after the second AZD1222 dose. CDR3 in amino acids: CASSFGGGSTDTQYF. The CDR3 DNA is TGTGCCAGCAGCTTTGGGGGGGGAAGCACAGATACGCAGTATTTT.